This TCR beta chain stems from a study of OX40 agonist ivuxolimab in advanced cancers. The overall study: Averaging 60 years in age, with a range of 23 to 79, the cohort was approximately 83% male.

As to this clone: Its antigen is unidentified.

Study findings and constraints: Expanded clones belonging to CD8+ T cells outnumbered, on average, those of CD4+.

Assay used: immunoSEQ multiplex PCR; TCRdb lists only in-frame clones, some missing. This sample has about 46,000 clones; 89% occur once, and the top ten carry 10% to 15%. The sequenced sample was CD4+ or CD8+ T cells sorted from blood, obtained in a trial of the OX40 agonist ivuxolimab. This TCR was sampled from an adult with an advanced solid tumor such as melanoma, head and neck, liver or kidney cancer.

The DNA for the CDR3 is TGTGCCAGCAGTGAGGGGATACGGTCCGGGGGCTACACCTTC. It codes for CASSEGIRSGGYTF. The rearrangement joins TRBV6-1 to TRBJ1-2; D not certain. V shed 3 bases and J shed 8 bases, with 16 bases lying between them. The V gene's germline CDR1 is MNHNS and CDR2 SASEGT. The CDR3 loop spans 14 amino acids.